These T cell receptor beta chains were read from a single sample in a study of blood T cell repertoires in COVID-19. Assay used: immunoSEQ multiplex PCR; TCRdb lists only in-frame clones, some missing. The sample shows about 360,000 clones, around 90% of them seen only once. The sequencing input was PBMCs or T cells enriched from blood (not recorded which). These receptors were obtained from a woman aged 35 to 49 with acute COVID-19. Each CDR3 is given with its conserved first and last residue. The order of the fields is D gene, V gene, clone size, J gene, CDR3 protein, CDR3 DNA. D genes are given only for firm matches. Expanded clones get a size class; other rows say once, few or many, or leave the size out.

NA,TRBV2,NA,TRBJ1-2,CASRLGQGNYGYTF,TGTGCCAGCAGGTTGGGTCAGGGGAACTATGGCTACACCTTC
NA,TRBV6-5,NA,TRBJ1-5,CASRDLTGGNQPQHF,TGTGCCAGCAGGGACCTTACAGGAGGCAATCAGCCCCAGCATTTT
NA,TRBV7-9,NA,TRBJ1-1,CASSLAAKYTEAFF,TGTGCCAGCAGCTTAGCCGCGAAATACACTGAAGCTTTCTTT
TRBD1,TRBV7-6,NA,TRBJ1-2,CASSLTYNRGGGYTF,TGTGCCAGCAGCCTTACATATAACAGGGGCGGGGGCTACACCTTC
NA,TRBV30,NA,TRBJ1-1,CAWRVPGTNEAFF,TGTGCCTGGAGAGTCCCCGGGACTAATGAAGCTTTCTTT
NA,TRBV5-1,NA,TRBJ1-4,CASSLITGTNEKLFF,TGCGCCAGCAGCTTGATCACAGGGACTAATGAAAAACTGTTTTTT
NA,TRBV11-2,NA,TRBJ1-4,CASSLPRQGGEKLFF,TGTGCCAGCAGCTTACCTAGGCAAGGAGGTGAAAAACTGTTTTTT
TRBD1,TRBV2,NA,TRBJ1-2,CASTSTGVGGYTF,TGTGCCAGCACTTCGACAGGGGTGGGCGGCTACACCTTC
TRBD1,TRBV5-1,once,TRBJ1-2,CASSPDREDGYTF,TGCGCCAGCAGCCCCGACAGGGAGGATGGCTACACCTTC
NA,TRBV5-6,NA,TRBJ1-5,CASSLAGRVNQPQHF,TGTGCCAGCAGCTTAGCAGGGAGGGTCAATCAGCCCCAGCATTTT
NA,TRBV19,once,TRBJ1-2,CASSRGYGYTF,TGTGCCAGTAGTCGGGGTTATGGCTACACCTTC
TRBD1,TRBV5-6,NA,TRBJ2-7,CASSTRGNEQYF,TGTGCCAGCAGTACCAGGGGGAACGAGCAGTACTTC
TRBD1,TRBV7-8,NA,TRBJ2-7,CASNHPGTGSWNEQYF,TGTGCCAGCAACCACCCAGGGACAGGTAGTTGGAACGAGCAGTACTTC
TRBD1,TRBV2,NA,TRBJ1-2,CASGGGQGLGYTF,TGTGCCAGCGGGGGGGGACAGGGTCTTGGCTACACCTTC
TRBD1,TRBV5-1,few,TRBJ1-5,CASSLGQGLNQPQHF,TGCGCCAGCAGCTTGGGACAGGGGCTCAATCAGCCCCAGCATTTT